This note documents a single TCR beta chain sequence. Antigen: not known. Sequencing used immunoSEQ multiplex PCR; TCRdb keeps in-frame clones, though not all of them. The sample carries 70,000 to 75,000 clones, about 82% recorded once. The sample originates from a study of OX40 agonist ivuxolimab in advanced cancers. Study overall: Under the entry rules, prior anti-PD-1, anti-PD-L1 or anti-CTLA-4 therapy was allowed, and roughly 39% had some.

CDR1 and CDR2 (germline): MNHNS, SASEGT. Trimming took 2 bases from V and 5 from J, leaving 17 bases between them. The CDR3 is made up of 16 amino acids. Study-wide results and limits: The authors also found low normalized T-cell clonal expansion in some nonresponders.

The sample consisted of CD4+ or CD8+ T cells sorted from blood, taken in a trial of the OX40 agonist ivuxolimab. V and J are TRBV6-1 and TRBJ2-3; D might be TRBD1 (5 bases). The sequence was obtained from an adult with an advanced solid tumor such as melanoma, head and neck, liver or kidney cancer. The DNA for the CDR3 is TGTGCCAGCAGTGAAAGCCCGTTCAGGGTTGGAGATACGCAGTATTTT. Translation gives CASSESPFRVGDTQYF.